One sample yielded the 10 T cell receptor beta chains listed below, sequenced in a study of metastatic and nonmetastatic thyroid tumors. TCRdb re-analyzed the PCR reads through MiXCR. The sample lists around 6,000 clones; approximately 32% were seen once. The entire patient cohort was treatment-naive prior to thyroid surgery. The sample consisted of adjacent normal tissue. All receptors come from a female donor with papillary thyroid cancer or a benign thyroid nodule (not recorded which). Some clones in this sample may be carry-over from other donors' samples.

J is TRBJ2-1 and V is TRBV6-2 or TRBV6-3; no definite D call. Trimming pared 0 bases from V and 5 bases from J, leaving 5 bases between. The germline V gene encodes CDR1 MNHEY and CDR2 SVGEGT. CDR3 length: 13 residues. CDR3 DNA: TGTGCCAGCAGTTACTCCTATGACAATGAGCAGTTCTTC. Translation: CASSYSYDNEQFF.

This clone occurred a few times. The J gene is TRBJ1-4, the V gene TRBV6-1, with TRBD1 as a possible D gene (5 bases). With 1 base removed from V and 8 bases from J, the gap between germline ends came to 20 bases. The V gene's germline CDR1 is MNHNS and CDR2 SASEGT. The CDR3 runs 17 residues. For the CDR3, the DNA is TGTGCCAGCAGTGAAGTGGCAGGGAAAACGGGTGGCGAAAAACTGTTTTTT. Amino acids: CASSEVAGKTGGEKLFF.

This sequence joins TRBV7-2 and TRBJ2-2; perhaps D is TRBD1 or TRBD2 (5 bases each). Germline lookup yields CDR1 SGHTA and CDR2 FQGNSA. The V and J ends lost 3 bases and 7 bases respectively, with 12 bases between them. The CDR3 totals 14 residues. The CDR3 nucleotides read TGTGCCAGCAGCTTCCGGGGCCGGCACGGGGAGCTGTTTTTT. Its translation: CASSFRGRHGELFF.

This chain's CDR3 is CATSDQGQGLFF. CDR3 DNA: TGTGCCACCAGTGATCAGGGACAGGGTCTGTTCTTC. The chain has TRBV24-1 and TRBJ2-1, with 9 positions matching TRBD1. V was clipped by 3 bases and J by 15 bases; unmatched bases: 5. The CDR3 length is 12 residues. In germline, CDR1 is KGHDR, CDR2 SFDVKD.

CDR3: CASSLPHEGGWSYEQYF. Here the CDR3 DNA reads TGCGCCAGCAGCTTGCCCCACGAGGGGGGTTGGTCCTACGAGCAGTACTTC. This chain uses TRBV5-1 with TRBJ2-7; D might be TRBD1 or TRBD2, each matching 6 bases. The V end lost 1 base, the J end lost 1 base, and 18 bases lay between the germline ends. This CDR3 has 17 amino acids. Germline V lookup: CDR1 SGHRS, CDR2 YFSETQ.

The chain joins TRBV5-5 to TRBJ2-3; no firm D call. Germline values: CDR1 SGHKS, CDR2 YYEKEE (reference sequence). Trimming left V 1 base short and J 2 bases short, with 5 bases between. The CDR3 contains 13 residues. The CDR3 is CASSLQNTDTQYF. CDR3 bases: TGTGCCAGCAGCTTGCAGAACACAGATACGCAGTATTTT.

The chain joins TRBV20-1 to TRBJ2-3; tentatively, D is TRBD2 (5 bases). Trimming removed 2 bases from V and 7 bases from J, with 13 bases in between. Per germline, CDR1 DFQATT and CDR2 SNEGSKA (reference sequence). The CDR3 has 13 amino acids. CDR3 in DNA: TGCAGTGCTAGAACCCTCCTAGCAAATACGCAGTATTTT. Translating gives CSARTLLANTQYF.

This clone was found a few times. The chain links TRBV24-1 to TRBJ1-2, with 7 nucleotides matching TRBD1. The CDR3 covers 12 residues. V lost 6 bases and J lost 4; bases outside the gene matches: 1. CDR1 KGHDR and CDR2 SFDVKD come from the germline V gene. The CDR3 protein is CATSQGGYGYTF. CDR3 DNA sequence: TGTGCCACCAGTCAGGGGGGCTATGGCTACACCTTC.

This chain links TRBV11-1 with TRBJ2-7; D is ambiguous. Germline CDR1 SGHAT, CDR2 FQDESV (reference sequence). Trimming took off 1 base at V and 0 bases at J, with 10 bases between the two ends. The CDR3 length is 15 residues. The CDR3 loop reads CASSLGLHRSYEQYF. The CDR3 nucleotides are TGTGCCAGCAGCTTAGGACTTCACCGCTCCTACGAGCAGTACTTC. The whole variable domain, remainder taken from reference TRBV11-1 and TRBJ2-7, is EAEVAQSPRYKITEKSQAVAFWCDPISGHATLYWYRQILGQGPELLVQFQDESVVDDSQLPKDRFSAERLKGVDSTLKIQPAELGDSAMYLCASSLGLHRSYEQYFGPGTRLTVT.

As regards this clone: Its ends do not fully match the called genes, so a read error is possible. The gene calls are TRBV2 and TRBJ2-5; 9 bases line up with TRBD1. This CDR3 is built from 15 residues. Germline V CDR1 and CDR2: SNHLY, FYNNEI. CDR3 residues: CASTRQGGPQETQYF. The CDR3 nucleotides are TGTGCCAGCACTAGACAGGGGGGTCCCCAAGAGACACAGTACTTC.